The 5 T cell receptor beta chains presented below share a single source sample, sequenced in a study of blood T cell repertoires in COVID-19. This table comes from immunoSEQ multiplex PCR, and its TCRdb copy is limited to in-frame clones, with some not included. The data show 250,000 to 350,000 clones, 80% to 90% seen once. Specimen: PBMCs or T cells enriched from blood (not recorded which). The receptors were sampled from a woman aged 30 to 39 who had recovered from COVID-19.

This clone has just a few counts. V usage is TRBV15 and J usage is TRBJ1-2; D is ambiguous. The length of the CDR3 is 13 residues. V lost 4 bases and J 0 bases, leaving 6 bases between the germline ends. Per germline, CDR1 LNHNV and CDR2 YYDKDF (reference sequence). This CDR3 is CATSINSNYGYTF. CDR3 DNA sequence: TGTGCCACCAGCATAAACTCTAACTATGGCTACACCTTC.

The CDR3 region has the DNA TGTGCCAGCAGCCCCCGACTGAAAGAGACCCAGTACTTC. Translated, it gives CASSPRLKETQYF. V is TRBV7-9 and J is TRBJ2-5; no clear D gene. Germline V gene lookup returns CDR1 SEHNR and CDR2 FQNEAQ (reference sequence). The CDR3 is made up of 13 amino acids. V was pared by 5 bases and J by 3 bases, with 10 bases between. The full variable domain, its missing parts supplied by reference TRBV7-9 and TRBJ2-5, is DTGVSQNPRHKITKRGQNVTFRCDPISEHNRLYWYRQTLGQGPEFLTYFQNEAQLEKSRLLSDRFSAERPKGSFSTLEIQRTEQGDSAMYLCASSPRLKETQYFGPGTRLLVL.

The V and J genes are TRBV6-1 and TRBJ2-7; a possible D gene is TRBD2 (5 bases). Germline-derived CDR1 and CDR2 are MNHNS and SASEGT. With 3 bases removed from V and 0 bases from J, the gap between germline ends came to 12 bases. The CDR3 consists of 15 residues. CDR3 DNA sequence: TGTGCCAGCAGTGACATCCGGACTTTCTCCTACGAGCAGTACTTC. This sequence encodes CASSDIRTFSYEQYF.

V gene TRBV27 combines with J gene TRBJ1-1, with 8 nucleotides matching TRBD1. With 4 bases clipped from V and 4 bases from J, the junction kept 8 bases outside the gene matches. The CDR3 length is 15 residues. CDR1 is MNHEY, CDR2 SMNVEV, per germline (reference sequence). The CDR3 DNA reads TGTGCCAGCAGTTCGCGGACAGGGATGGGCACTGAAGCTTTCTTT. Protein: CASSSRTGMGTEAFF.

The V call is TRBV12-3 or TRBV12-4, the J call TRBJ1-1; D gene unclear. Between the trimmed V and J ends, which lost 3 bases and 3 bases, there was a span of 8 bases. The length of the CDR3 is 13 residues. The CDR3 DNA reads TGTGCCAGCAGTTTGGGGAGTCACACTGAAGCTTTCTTT. Translating gives CASSLGSHTEAFF.